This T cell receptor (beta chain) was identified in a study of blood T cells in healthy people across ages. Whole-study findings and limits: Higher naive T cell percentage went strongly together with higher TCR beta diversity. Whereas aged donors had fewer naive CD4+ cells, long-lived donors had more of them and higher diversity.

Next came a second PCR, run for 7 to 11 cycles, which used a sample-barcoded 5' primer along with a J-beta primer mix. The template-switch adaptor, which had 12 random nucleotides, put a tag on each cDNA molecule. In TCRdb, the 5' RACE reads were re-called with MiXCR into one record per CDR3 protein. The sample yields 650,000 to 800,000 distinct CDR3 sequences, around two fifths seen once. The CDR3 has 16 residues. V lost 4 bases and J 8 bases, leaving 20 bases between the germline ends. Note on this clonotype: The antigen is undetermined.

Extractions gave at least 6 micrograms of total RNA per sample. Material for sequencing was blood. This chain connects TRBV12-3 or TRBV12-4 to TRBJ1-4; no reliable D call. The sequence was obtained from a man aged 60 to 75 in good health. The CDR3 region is CASSSSGPGDREKLFF. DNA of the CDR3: TGTGCCAGCAGTTCCTCCGGACCAGGCGATCGAGAAAAACTGTTTTTT.